Reported below is one TCR beta chain. The data derive from a study of cytomegalovirus exposure and HLA in healthy donors. The CDR3 runs to 13 residues. V shed 7 bases and J 4 bases; nucleotides not matched to a gene: 6. Germline lookup yields CDR1 SQVTM and CDR2 ANQGSEA. This PCR relied on a set of 60 Vbeta primers and 13 Jbeta primers. Sequencing used immunoSEQ multiplex PCR; TCRdb keeps in-frame clones, though not all of them. The table includes about 180,000 clones, around 80% detected once. Sequenced sample: PBMCs. This TCR came from a young man in good health and CMV-seronegative. This chain connects TRBV29-1 to TRBJ1-4; TRBD1 matches at 7 bases. CDR3 DNA sequence: TGCAGCGGCGGACAGGCGGGTAATGAAAAACTGTTTTTT. Translation gives CSGGQAGNEKLFF.